This entry is about one TCR beta chain. Its target is not known. This entry belongs to a study of T cell responses to AZD1222 COVID-19 vaccine. Germline V lookup: CDR1 LNHDA, CDR2 SQIVND (reference sequence). V was cut by 4 bases and J by 3 bases, with 16 bases left in between. The CDR3 extends over 16 amino acids. General observations from the study: Among AZD1222 vaccinees, only 5 to 7 were seropositive at baseline. The donor cohort was predominantly white British with a female majority, and clonal diversity may have been underestimated. Nearly half of spike-specific TCRs reportedly target variant regions that are unmutated in the B.1.351 and B.1.1.7 variants. Spike-spanning, vaccine-associated CD4 TCRs were dominant at 160-218 and 743-854.

Using immunoSEQ multiplex PCR, the repertoire was profiled, and TCRdb retains in-frame clones only, with some absent. The sample shows tens of thousands of clones, roughly 88% of them seen only once. This sample comprised peripheral blood, obtained on day 0 of AZD1222 vaccination. The J gene is TRBJ1-5, the V gene TRBV19; no clear D gene. The clonotype comes from an adult in good health. For the CDR3, the DNA is TGTGCCAGTAGTACCCAGGCCAGCGAACCCAATCAGCCCCAGCATTTT. The encoded protein is CASSTQASEPNQPQHF.